This TCR beta chain was documented in a study of T cell responses to AZD1222 COVID-19 vaccine. Assay: immunoSEQ multiplex PCR; the TCRdb copy retains only in-frame clones and omits some. Counted here are roughly 80,000 clones, roughly 90% occurring once; the ten biggest clones make up roughly 4.8%. CDR1 GTSNPN and CDR2 SVGIG come from the germline V gene (reference sequence). The CDR3 runs to 15 residues. J lost 2 bases, V lost 2 bases, and 2 bases had no gene match. Material: peripheral blood, obtained on day 0 of MenACWY control vaccination. The TCR sequence derives from an adult in good health. The chain links TRBV30 to TRBJ1-3, with 11 bases fitting TRBD1. CDR3 DNA sequence: TGTGCCTGGAGTAAGGACAGGGGGCCTGGAAACACCATATATTTT. Its protein is CAWSKDRGPGNTIYF.